This T cell receptor beta chain was found in a study of blood T cell repertoires in COVID-19. The CDR3 extends over 16 amino acids. After removal of 0 bases from V and 0 bases from J, the junction contained 5 bases not matched to a gene. Here immunoSEQ multiplex PCR was the method, and the copy in TCRdb shows in-frame clones only, minus some. Among under 500,000 clones listed, around 89% were seen once. The origin of this receptor is a young woman with acute or convalescent COVID-19. Input material: peripheral blood. The J gene is TRBJ2-7, the V gene TRBV5-3; 8 nucleotides align to TRBD1. TRBV5-3 belongs to the ORF category, with a function that is uncertain. CDR3 loop: CARSLEWDRSSYEQYF. The CDR3 nucleotides read TGTGCCAGAAGCTTGGAGTGGGACAGGAGCTCCTACGAGCAGTACTTC.